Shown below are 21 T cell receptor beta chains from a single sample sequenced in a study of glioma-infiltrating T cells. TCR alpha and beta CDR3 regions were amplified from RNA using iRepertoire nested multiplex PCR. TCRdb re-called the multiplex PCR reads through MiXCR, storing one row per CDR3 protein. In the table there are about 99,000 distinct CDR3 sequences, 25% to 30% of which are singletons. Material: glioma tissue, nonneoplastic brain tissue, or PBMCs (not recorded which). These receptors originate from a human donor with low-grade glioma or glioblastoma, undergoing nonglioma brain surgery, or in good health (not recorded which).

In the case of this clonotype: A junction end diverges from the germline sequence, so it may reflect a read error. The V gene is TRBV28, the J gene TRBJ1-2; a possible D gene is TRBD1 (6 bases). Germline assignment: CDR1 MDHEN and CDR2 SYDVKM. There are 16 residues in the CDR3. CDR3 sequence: CASSSHLTGGDEGYNF. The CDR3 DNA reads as TGTGCCAGCAGTTCCCACTTGACAGGTGGGGACGAAGGCTACAACTTC.

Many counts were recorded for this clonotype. CDR3 loop: CASSLAVSGGDTQYF. DNA for the CDR3: TGTGCCAGCAGCTTAGCGGTTAGCGGGGGAGATACGCAGTATTTT. The chain carries TRBV7-9 and TRBJ2-3; TRBD2 aligns across 9 bases. The junction had 3 bases not matched to a gene; V was cut back by 0 bases and J by 5 bases. Germline CDR1 and CDR2: SEHNR and FQNEAQ (reference sequence). There are 15 residues in the CDR3. Full variable domain (remainder filled in from reference TRBV7-9 and TRBJ2-3): DTGVSQNPRHKITKRGQNVTFRCDPISEHNRLYWYRQTLGQGPEFLTYFQNEAQLEKSRLLSDRFSAERPKGSFSTLEIQRTEQGDSAMYLCASSLAVSGGDTQYFGPGTRLTVL.

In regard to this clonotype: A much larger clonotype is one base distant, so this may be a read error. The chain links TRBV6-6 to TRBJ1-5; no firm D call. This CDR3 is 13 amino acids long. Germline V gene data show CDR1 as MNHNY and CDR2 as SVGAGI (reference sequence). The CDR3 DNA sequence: TGTGCCAGCAGTTACTCGAATAATCAGCCCCGGCATTTT. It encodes CASSYSNNQPRHF.

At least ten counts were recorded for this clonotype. This chain's CDR3 is CASSYVSSYNEQFF. The DNA of the CDR3 is TGTGCCAGCAGTTACGTCAGCTCCTACAATGAGCAGTTCTTC. The gene calls are TRBV6-2 or TRBV6-3 and TRBJ2-1; no definite D call. The CDR3 length is 14 residues. V was cut by 2 bases and J by 0 bases, with 5 bases left in between. Germline V gene data show CDR1 as MNHEY and CDR2 as SVGEGT.

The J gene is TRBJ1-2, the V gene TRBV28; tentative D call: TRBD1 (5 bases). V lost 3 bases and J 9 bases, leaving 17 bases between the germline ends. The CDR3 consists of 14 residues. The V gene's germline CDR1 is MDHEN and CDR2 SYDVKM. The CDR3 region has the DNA TGTGCCAGCAGTTTCGGGGGGGAGGTCCCTCGCTACACCTTC. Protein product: CASSFGGEVPRYTF.

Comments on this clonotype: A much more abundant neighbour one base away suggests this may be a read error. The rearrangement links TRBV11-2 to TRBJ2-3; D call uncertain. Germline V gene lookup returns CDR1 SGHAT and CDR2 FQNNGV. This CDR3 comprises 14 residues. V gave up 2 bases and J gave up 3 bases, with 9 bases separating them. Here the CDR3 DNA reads TGTGCCAGCAGCTTATTTCCGGAAACAGATACGCAGTATTTT. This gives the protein CASSLFPETDTQYF.

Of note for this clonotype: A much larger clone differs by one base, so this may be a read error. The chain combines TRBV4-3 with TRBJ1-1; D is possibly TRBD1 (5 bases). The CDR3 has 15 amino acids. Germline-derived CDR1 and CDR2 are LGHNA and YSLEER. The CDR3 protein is CASSPLGTMNTEALF. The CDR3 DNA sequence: TGCGCCAGCAGCCCTCTGGGGACCATGAACACTGAAGCTCTCTTT.

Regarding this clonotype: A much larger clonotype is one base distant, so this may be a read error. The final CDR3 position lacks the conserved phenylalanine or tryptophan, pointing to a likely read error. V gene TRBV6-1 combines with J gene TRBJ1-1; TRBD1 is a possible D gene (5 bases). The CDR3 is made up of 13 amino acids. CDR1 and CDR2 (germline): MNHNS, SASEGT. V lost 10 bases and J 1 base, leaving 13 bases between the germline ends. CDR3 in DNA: TGTGCCATCAGATTCAGGGAGAACACTGAAGCTTTCTGT. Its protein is CAIRFRENTEAFC.

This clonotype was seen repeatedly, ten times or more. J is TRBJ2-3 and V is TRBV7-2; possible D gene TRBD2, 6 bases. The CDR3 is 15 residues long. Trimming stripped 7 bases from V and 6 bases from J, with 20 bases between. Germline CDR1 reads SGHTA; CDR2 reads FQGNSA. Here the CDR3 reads CASTLSGLRGDTQYF. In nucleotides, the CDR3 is TGTGCCAGCACCCTATCGGGACTCCGAGGGGATACGCAGTATTTT.

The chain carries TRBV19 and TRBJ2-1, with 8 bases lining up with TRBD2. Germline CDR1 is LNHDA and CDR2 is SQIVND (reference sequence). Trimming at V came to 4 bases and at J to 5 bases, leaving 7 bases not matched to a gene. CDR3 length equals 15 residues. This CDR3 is CASSTERGRDNEQFF. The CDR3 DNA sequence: TGTGCCAGTAGTACCGAGCGGGGGCGAGACAATGAGCAGTTCTTC.

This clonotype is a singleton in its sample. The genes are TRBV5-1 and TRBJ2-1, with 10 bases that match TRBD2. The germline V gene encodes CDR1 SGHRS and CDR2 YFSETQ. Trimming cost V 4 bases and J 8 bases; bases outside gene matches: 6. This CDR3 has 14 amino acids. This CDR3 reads CASSRTSGRHEQFF. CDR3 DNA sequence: TGCGCCAGCAGCCGGACTAGCGGCCGCCATGAGCAGTTCTTC.

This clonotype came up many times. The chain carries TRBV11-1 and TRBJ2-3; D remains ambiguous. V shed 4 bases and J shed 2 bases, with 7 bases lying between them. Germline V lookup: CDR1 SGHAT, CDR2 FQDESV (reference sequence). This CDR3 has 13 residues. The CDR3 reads CASSSRLTDTQYF. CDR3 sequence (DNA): TGTGCCAGCAGCTCCAGACTCACAGATACGCAGTATTTT.

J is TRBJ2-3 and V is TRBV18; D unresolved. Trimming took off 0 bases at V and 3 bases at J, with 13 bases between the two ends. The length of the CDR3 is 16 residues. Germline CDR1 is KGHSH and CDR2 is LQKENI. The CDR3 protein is CASSPPVVQRTDTQYF. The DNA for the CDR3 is TGTGCCAGCTCACCACCGGTAGTACAGAGAACAGATACGCAGTATTTT.

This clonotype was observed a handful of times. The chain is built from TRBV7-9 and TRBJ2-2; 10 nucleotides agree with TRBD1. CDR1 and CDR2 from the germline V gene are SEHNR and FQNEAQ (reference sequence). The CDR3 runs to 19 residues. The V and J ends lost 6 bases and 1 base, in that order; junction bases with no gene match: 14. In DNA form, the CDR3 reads TGTGCCAGCAGTAAGCGGGACAGGGGATTCACCCTGAACACCGGGGAGCTGTTTTTT. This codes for CASSKRDRGFTLNTGELFF.

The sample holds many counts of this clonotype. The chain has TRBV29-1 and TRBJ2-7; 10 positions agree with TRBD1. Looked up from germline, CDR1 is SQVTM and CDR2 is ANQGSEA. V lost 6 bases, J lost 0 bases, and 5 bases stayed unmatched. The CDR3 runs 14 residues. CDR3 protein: CSVAGQGGSYEQYF. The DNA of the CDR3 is TGCAGCGTCGCTGGACAGGGGGGCTCCTACGAGCAGTACTTC.

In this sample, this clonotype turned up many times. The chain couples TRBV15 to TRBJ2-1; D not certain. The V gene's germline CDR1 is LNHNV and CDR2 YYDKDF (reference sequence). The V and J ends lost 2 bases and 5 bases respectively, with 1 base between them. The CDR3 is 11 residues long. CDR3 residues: CATSRNNEQFF. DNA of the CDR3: TGTGCCACCAGCAGAAACAATGAGCAGTTCTTC. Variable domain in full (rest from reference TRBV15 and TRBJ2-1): DAMVIQNPRYQVTQFGKPVTLSCSQTLNHNVMYWYQQKSSQAPKLLFHYYDKDFNNEADTPDNFQSRRPNTSFCFLDIRSPGLGDTAMYLCATSRNNEQFFGPGTRLTVL.

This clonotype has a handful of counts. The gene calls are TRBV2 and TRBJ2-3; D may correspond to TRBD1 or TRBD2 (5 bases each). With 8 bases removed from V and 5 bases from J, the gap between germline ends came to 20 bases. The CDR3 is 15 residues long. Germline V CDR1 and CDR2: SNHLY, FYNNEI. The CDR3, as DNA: TGTGCCAGCGAACTTGGGGGTTATTCGGGAGATACGCAGTATTTT. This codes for CASELGGYSGDTQYF. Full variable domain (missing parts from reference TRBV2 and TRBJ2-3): EPEVTQTPSHQVTQMGQEVILRCVPISNHLYFYWYRQILGQKVEFLVSFYNNEISEKSEIFDDQFSVERPDGSNFTLKIRSTKLEDSAMYFCASELGGYSGDTQYFGPGTRLTVL.

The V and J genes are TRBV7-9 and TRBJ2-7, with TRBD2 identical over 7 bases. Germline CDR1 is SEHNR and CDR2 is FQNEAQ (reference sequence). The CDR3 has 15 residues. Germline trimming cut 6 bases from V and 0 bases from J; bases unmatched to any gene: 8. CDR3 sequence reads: CASSSGLRSSYEQYF. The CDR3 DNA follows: TGTGCCAGCAGTTCGGGACTACGGAGCTCCTACGAGCAGTACTTC.

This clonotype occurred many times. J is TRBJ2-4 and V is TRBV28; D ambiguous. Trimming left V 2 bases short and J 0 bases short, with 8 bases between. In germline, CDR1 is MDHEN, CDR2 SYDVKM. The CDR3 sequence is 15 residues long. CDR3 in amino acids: CASSLSQGAKNIQYF. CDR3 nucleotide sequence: TGTGCCAGCAGTTTAAGCCAAGGAGCCAAAAACATTCAGTACTTC. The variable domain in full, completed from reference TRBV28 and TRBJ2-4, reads DVKVTQSSRYLVKRTGEKVFLECVQDMDHENMFWYRQDPGLGLRLIYFSYDVKMKEKGDIPEGYSVSREKKERFSLILESASTNQTSMYLCASSLSQGAKNIQYFGAGTRLSVL.

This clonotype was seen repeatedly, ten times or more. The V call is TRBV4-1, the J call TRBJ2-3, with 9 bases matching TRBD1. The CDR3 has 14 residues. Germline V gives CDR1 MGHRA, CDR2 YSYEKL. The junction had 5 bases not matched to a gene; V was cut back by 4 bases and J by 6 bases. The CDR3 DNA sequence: TGCGCCAGCAGCCCACGGGACAGGGTTGATACGCAGTATTTT. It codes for CASSPRDRVDTQYF.

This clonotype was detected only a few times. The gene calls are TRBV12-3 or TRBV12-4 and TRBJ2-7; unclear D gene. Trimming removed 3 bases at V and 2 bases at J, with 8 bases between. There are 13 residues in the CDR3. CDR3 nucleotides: TGTGCCAGCAGTTTTATACGTGCCTACGAGCAGTACTTC. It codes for CASSFIRAYEQYF.